A selection of T cell receptor beta chains follows, all from one sample in a study of CD8 T cell repertoires and HIV-1 epitope variants. The assay was immunoSEQ multiplex PCR, and TCRdb's table has in-frame clones only and misses some. The sample yields some 87,000 clones, around 67% seen once. Source material: uncultured baseline CD8+ T cells from peripheral blood mononuclear cells (PBMCs). The source of these receptors is a male donor with HIV. The CDR3 runs from the conserved cysteine through the conserved F or W. The D gene is left open where the match is weak. Some rows mark clone size as missing; the rest say once, few, many or name a class of expanded clone.

clone_size	v_call	j_call	d_call	cdr3_nt	cdr3_aa
once	TRBV5-5	TRBJ2-3	TRBD2	TGTGCCAGCAGCTTATCGAACTTAGCGGGGGGGCCCGGTCCAGATACGCAGTATTTT	CASSLSNLAGGPGPDTQYF
-	TRBV5-4	TRBJ2-1	TRBD2	TGTGCCAGCAGCGGGACTAGCGCCTACAATGAGCAGTTCTTC	CASSGTSAYNEQFF
once	TRBV9	TRBJ2-1	TRBD2	TGTGCCAGCAGCGTAGAAGGGGGAGCGGGGGCCCACAATGAGCAGTTCTTC	CASSVEGGAGAHNEQFF
few	TRBV7-8	TRBJ2-3	-	TGTGCCAGCAGCCCCGCTAGCACAGATACGCAGTATTTT	CASSPASTDTQYF
-	TRBV5-1	TRBJ2-5	-	TGCGCCAGCAGCTTAATACAAGAGACCCAGTACTTC	CASSLIQETQYF
-	TRBV29-1	TRBJ2-7	TRBD1	TGCAGCGTGGTAGTCACAGGGGTTCACGAGCAGTACTTC	CSVVVTGVHEQYF
-	TRBV27	TRBJ2-3	-	TGTGCCAGCAGGGGACTCGGGGGGCAACGCGCAGATACGCAGTATTTT	CASRGLGGQRADTQYF
-	TRBV7-2	TRBJ1-6	-	TGTGCCAGTTCCCGAAATTGGGATTCACCCCTCCACTTT	CASSRNWDSPLHF
-	TRBV4-1	TRBJ2-2	-	TGCGCCAGCAGCCAGGCACTACAAAACACCGGGGAGCTGTTTTTT	CASSQALQNTGELFF
-	TRBV6-5	TRBJ1-1	-	TGTGCCAGCAGTCCTACAGGGCGGTCCACTGAAGCTTTCTTT	CASSPTGRSTEAFF
-	TRBV9	TRBJ1-5	-	TGTGCCAGCAGCGTAGGAGGGGACAATCAGCCCCAGCATTTT	CASSVGGDNQPQHF
-	TRBV7-9	TRBJ1-5	-	TGTGCCAGCAGCTTATATGGAATTGGCAATCAGCCCCAGCATTTT	CASSLYGIGNQPQHF
-	TRBV4-3	TRBJ1-3	-	TGCGCCAGCAGCCAGAAGTGGACGGCCTCTGGAAACACCATATATTTT	CASSQKWTASGNTIYF
-	TRBV6-5	TRBJ1-6	-	TGTGCCAGCAGTTCAGCCCGATCACCCCTCCACTTT	CASSSARSPLHF
-	TRBV9	TRBJ1-1	-	TGTGCCAGCAGAAGAGGGGTAAGAAAGAACACTGAAGCTTTCTTT	CASRRGVRKNTEAFF
-	TRBV5-6	TRBJ2-1	-	TGTGCCAGCAGCGCGGGACCAACCTACAATGAGCAGTTCTTC	CASSAGPTYNEQFF
many	TRBV18	TRBJ1-1	-	TGTGCCAGCTCACCACCGTCCCCGGCCACTGAAGCTTTCTTT	CASSPPSPATEAFF
few	TRBV30	TRBJ1-1	-	TGTGCCTGGAGCAGTATCGGACGGGGGGAGACTGAAGCTTTCTTT	CAWSSIGRGETEAFF
few	TRBV9	TRBJ1-1	-	TGTGCCAGCAGCGCCCACCGGACCACTGAAGCTTTCTTT	CASSAHRTTEAFF
once	TRBV29-1	TRBJ2-3	-	TGCAGCGTTGCGGCAGGCGAAGATACGCAGTATTTT	CSVAAGEDTQYF
-	TRBV15	TRBJ2-1	TRBD2	TGTGCCACCAGCAGATCTAGCGGGAGGACAGATAATGAGCAGTTCTTC	CATSRSSGRTDNEQFF
-	TRBV6-6	TRBJ2-5	-	TGTGCCAGCACCCATCAAGAGACCCAGTACTTC	CASTHQETQYF
-	TRBV19	TRBJ1-5	TRBD1	TGTGCCAGTAGTATTAATAGGGACAGGAATCAGCCCCAGCATTTT	CASSINRDRNQPQHF
-	TRBV7-9	TRBJ1-6	-	TGTGCCAGCAGCTTAGTGGCCAGGGGCTATTCACCCCTCCACTTT	CASSLVARGYSPLHF
-	TRBV27	TRBJ1-6	-	TGTGCCAGCAGTTTAGGCTATAATTCACCCCTCCACTTT	CASSLGYNSPLHF
-	TRBV30	TRBJ2-3	TRBD2	TGTGTATCTAGCGGGGGTAGCACAGATACGCAGTATTTT	CVSSGGSTDTQYF
-	TRBV19	TRBJ1-5	-	TGTGCCAGTAGTGTTAGCCGGGACAAGGGAGTACAGCCCCAGCATTTT	CASSVSRDKGVQPQHF
-	TRBV19	TRBJ1-5	TRBD1	TGTGCCAGTAGTGCCCGGGACAGGGGAAAGAGCAATCAGCCCCAGCATTTT	CASSARDRGKSNQPQHF
-	TRBV6-1	TRBJ2-5	TRBD1	TGTGCCAGCAGTGAAGCGGGGGGACAGGGAAAAGAGACCCAGTACTTC	CASSEAGGQGKETQYF
-	TRBV7-2	TRBJ1-4	-	TGTGCCAGCAGCTTTGGAGTAAATGAAAAACTGTTTTTT	CASSFGVNEKLFF
-	TRBV6-1	TRBJ2-3	TRBD2	TGTGCCAGCAGTGAAGCAGGAATACTAGCGGGGGGGAGCACAGATACGCAGTATTTT	CASSEAGILAGGSTDTQYF
-	TRBV4-1	TRBJ1-1	-	TGCGCCAGCAGCCAAAAAATGAACACTGAAGCTTTCTTT	CASSQKMNTEAFF
few	TRBV28	TRBJ1-5	TRBD1	TGTGCCAGCAGCCAGGACAGGGAGCGTCAGCCCCAGCATTTT	CASSQDRERQPQHF
many	TRBV29-1	TRBJ1-2	-	TGCAGCGTTGACAGGGCCTACTATGGCTACACCTTC	CSVDRAYYGYTF
-	TRBV4-1	TRBJ2-2	-	TGCGCCAGCAGCCAAGGGACCTTCAACACCGGGGAGCTGTTTTTT	CASSQGTFNTGELFF
-	TRBV6-5	TRBJ1-6	-	TGTGCCAGCAGTTACTCGGACAACACCCTCCACTTT	CASSYSDNTLHF
-	TRBV6-5	TRBJ1-1	TRBD1	TGTGCCAGCAGTTCTAACAGGGGGAAAACCACTGAAGCTTTCTTT	CASSSNRGKTTEAFF
many	TRBV30	TRBJ1-3	-	TGTGCCTGGAGTGTAGACTCCAGCTCTGGAAACACCATATATTTT	CAWSVDSSSGNTIYF
few	TRBV6-6	TRBJ1-2	TRBD1	TGTGCCAGCAGTTACCCGGGACAGGCTAACTATGGCTACACCTTC	CASSYPGQANYGYTF
-	TRBV27	TRBJ2-5	TRBD2	TGTGCCAGCAGTCCACGACTAGCGGGGGCACAAGAGACCCAGTACTTC	CASSPRLAGAQETQYF
-	TRBV18	TRBJ2-1	TRBD1	TGTGCCAGCTCACCGCCGGGACAGGGGGGTGAGCAGTTCTTC	CASSPPGQGGEQFF
-	TRBV7-6	TRBJ2-2	TRBD1	TGTGCCAGCAGCCCCACAGGGGCGAACACCGGGGAGCTGTTTTTT	CASSPTGANTGELFF
-	TRBV5-6	TRBJ2-7	TRBD2	TGTGCCAGCAGCGATAGCGGGAGGTCCTACGAGCAGTACTTC	CASSDSGRSYEQYF
few	TRBV5-1	TRBJ2-1	-	TGCGCCAGCAGCTTGATTGGGTCCCAAGGCGACAATGAGCAGTTCTTC	CASSLIGSQGDNEQFF
once	TRBV7-2	TRBJ1-1	TRBD1	TGTGCCAGCAGCTTAGAGGTACAGGGGACTGAAGCTTTCTTT	CASSLEVQGTEAFF
-	TRBV7-9	TRBJ2-5	-	TGTGCCAGCAGCTCGACAGAGTTCCAAGAGACCCAGTACTTC	CASSSTEFQETQYF
-	TRBV29-1	TRBJ2-7	-	TGCAGCGTCGAAAGGCAGGCAGCACCCTACGAGCAGTACTTC	CSVERQAAPYEQYF
once	TRBV28	TRBJ2-5	TRBD1	TGTGCCAGCAGTCTCACCCGGACAGGAGGAGAGACCCAGTACTTC	CASSLTRTGGETQYF
-	TRBV6-1	TRBJ1-6	-	TGTGCCAGCGGTGAGACAGGTATCGACTCACCCCTCCACTTT	CASGETGIDSPLHF
-	TRBV7-3	TRBJ2-1	-	TGTGCCAGCAGCTCGAATGATGAGCAGTTCTTC	CASSSNDEQFF
-	TRBV9	TRBJ2-3	-	TGTGCCAGCAGCGTAGGAGATTGGACAGATACGCAGTATTTT	CASSVGDWTDTQYF
-	TRBV7-9	TRBJ1-1	-	TGTGCCAGCAGCTTCCCCGCACGAGCAGCTTTCTTT	CASSFPARAAFF
-	TRBV9	TRBJ2-3	-	TGTGCCAGCAGCGCCGAGCCGGGCCGCACAGATACGCAGTATTTT	CASSAEPGRTDTQYF
-	TRBV27	TRBJ1-5	-	TGTGCCAGCAGCCAGGGGTCGGGCAATCAGCCCCAGCATTTT	CASSQGSGNQPQHF
-	TRBV27	TRBJ2-4	TRBD1	TGTGCCAGCAGTTCAAAACGACAGGGGGCCAAAAACATTCAGTACTTC	CASSSKRQGAKNIQYF